This TCR beta chain was recovered during a study of Graves' ophthalmopathy and Graves' hyperthyroidism. Study observations and caveats: Most thyroid-expanded clonotypes exceeding 0.001 frequency were also found in blood.

The CDR3 sequence is 13 residues long. The V end was cut by 6 bases, the J end by 2 bases, with 10 bases between. Germline-derived CDR1 and CDR2 are MNHEY and SVGAGI. RNA transcripts were the source from which TCR beta CDR3 regions were amplified. The authors performed first-round RT-PCR with HTBI primers and then a second-round multiplex PCR. Via MiXCR, TCRdb re-called the multiplex PCR reads, giving one row per CDR3 protein. In the table there are about 170,000 distinct CDR3 sequences, over 35% of which are singletons. This clonotype was seen at least ten times. The antigen is not known. Ophthalmopathy in the donors was of moderate-to-severe activity, with CAS ≥3, NOSPECS ≥4 and duration under 3 months.

This TCR was sampled from a woman aged 35 to 49 with Graves' ophthalmopathy. The specimen was peripheral blood. This rearrangement joins TRBV6-5 to TRBJ1-2; no clear D. In DNA, the CDR3 is TGTGCCAGCAGCCCGGACGGAAACTATGGCTACACCTTC. This translates into CASSPDGNYGYTF.